Sequencing of this TCR beta chain was carried out in a study of shared clonotypes between healthy human individuals. As for the study in general: Donors were a couple of women and a few men aged 18 to 49.

V gave up 3 bases and J gave up 3 bases, with 13 bases separating them. The germline CDR1 and CDR2 sequences are KGHSH and LQKENI. The CDR3 is made up of 15 amino acids. The sorted-subset replicate PCRs were given about 210 ng DNA, which is 31,000 or so T cell genomes. Profiling relied on immunoSEQ multiplex PCR, and the TCRdb table lists in-frame clones only, not all of them. This table has 1.4 million to 1.5 million clones, around 97% appearing once. Regarding this clone: The target antigen is unknown.

Whole-study findings and limits: In general, naive subsets displayed greater estimated richness than memory subsets did. Clonotype sharing among donors, it was expected, would be affected by sequencing depth.

The sample consisted of naive CD4+ T cells sorted from blood. Specified subset: CD45RA+ positively selected. The sequence came from a man under 40 in good health. The gene calls are TRBV18 and TRBJ2-3; D perhaps matches TRBD1 (5 bases). CDR3: CASSPRSRATDTQYF. The CDR3 DNA sequence: TGTGCCAGCTCACCCCGTTCCAGGGCGACAGATACGCAGTATTTT.